The 9 T cell receptor beta chains reported below all come from one sample, sequenced in a study of OX40 agonist ivuxolimab in advanced cancers. Clones were sequenced by immunoSEQ multiplex PCR, and TCRdb holds only the in-frame ones, with some missing. The sample consists of more than 55,000 clones, more than 70% of them appearing once. The sequenced sample was CD4+ or CD8+ T cells sorted from blood, obtained in a trial of the OX40 agonist ivuxolimab. The receptors originated from an adult with an advanced solid tumor such as melanoma, head and neck, liver or kidney cancer.

This clone was seen a few times. This chain links TRBV5-5 with TRBJ2-5; D not certain. V was shortened by 2 bases and J by 2 bases, with 10 bases between the two germline ends. Germline-derived CDR1 and CDR2 are SGHKS and YYEKEE (reference sequence). The CDR3 spans 14 residues. CDR3 in amino acids: CASSLVGSQETQYF. In DNA, the CDR3 is TGTGCCAGCAGCTTAGTTGGTTCGCAAGAGACCCAGTACTTC.

This clone was detected only a few times. V is TRBV4-1 and J is TRBJ2-1; D perhaps matches TRBD2 (6 bases). The germline V gene has CDR1 MGHRA and CDR2 YSYEKL. V lost 3 bases and J 7 bases, leaving 7 bases between the germline ends. The CDR3 extends over 12 amino acids. The CDR3 bases are TGCGCCAGCAGCCACGGGGGAAATGAGCAGTTCTTC. It codes for CASSHGGNEQFF.

This chain joins TRBV5-4 and TRBJ1-5, with 8 bases that match TRBD1. The V segment lost 4 bases and the J segment 5 bases; nucleotides outside the gene matches: 5. CDR1 and CDR2 from the germline V gene are SGHNT and YYREEE (reference sequence). The CDR3 runs to 14 residues. The CDR3 region is CASSPGGADQPQHF. The DNA for the CDR3 is TGTGCCAGCAGCCCAGGGGGCGCCGATCAGCCCCAGCATTTT.

The chain couples TRBV18 to TRBJ2-3, with 7 positions matching TRBD1. Germline V gene data show CDR1 as KGHSH and CDR2 as LQKENI. CDR3 length equals 16 residues. J lost 3 bases, V lost 5 bases, and 11 bases had no gene match. In DNA form, the CDR3 reads TGTGCCAGCTCAACTACTATACAGGGGCTGACAGATACGCAGTATTTT. This translates into CASSTTIQGLTDTQYF.

The rearrangement joins TRBV19 to TRBJ1-1; 7 bases are a match to TRBD1. The CDR3 is 16 amino acids. V shed 5 bases, J shed 5 bases, and the junction held 14 bases outside the gene matches. Germline lookup yields CDR1 LNHDA and CDR2 SQIVND (reference sequence). CDR3 coding DNA: TGTGCCAGTAGTCCTAGCGGGAGGGGGCGGTTGACTGAAGCTTTCTTT. This sequence encodes CASSPSGRGRLTEAFF. Complete variable domain (other parts from reference TRBV19 and TRBJ1-1): DGGITQSPKYLFRKEGQNVTLSCEQNLNHDAMYWYRQDPGQGLRLIYYSQIVNDFQKGDIAEGYSVSREKKESFPLTVTSAQKNPTAFYLCASSPSGRGRLTEAFFGQGTRLTVV.

The chain couples TRBV18 to TRBJ2-5, with a weak D call TRBD1 (5 bases). The DNA end lines up better with TRBJ2-7; the J call may be wrong. The CDR3 runs 14 residues. The germline CDR1 and CDR2 sequences are KGHSH and LQKENI. In DNA form, the CDR3 reads TGTGCCAGCTCACAGGGGTTAGTTTCCTACGAGCAGTACTTC. Protein sequence: CASSQGLVSYEQYF.

The gene calls are TRBV4-3 and TRBJ2-2; TRBD2 matches 8 bases. Germline V lookup: CDR1 LGHNA, CDR2 YSLEER. Trimming at V came to 4 bases and at J to 5 bases, leaving 3 bases not matched to a gene. CDR3 length: 14 amino acids. CDR3 bases: TGCGCCAGCAGCCCCGGGACTAGAACCGGGGAGCTGTTTTTT. Encoded protein: CASSPGTRTGELFF.

This clone was seen more than once but under ten times. The V call is TRBV27, the J call TRBJ1-2, with TRBD1 matching 9 bases. Germline V CDR1 and CDR2: MNHEY, SMNVEV (reference sequence). CDR3 length equals 13 residues. The V and J ends lost 5 bases and 7 bases, in that order; junction bases with no gene match: 5. The CDR3 region is CASSPGQGVGYTF. The CDR3 bases are TGTGCCAGCAGTCCGGGACAGGGTGTTGGCTACACCTTC.

The chain recombines TRBV5-6 with TRBJ1-2, with 9 nucleotides matching TRBD1. CDR3 length: 16 amino acids. Germline V lookup: CDR1 SGHDT, CDR2 YYEEEE. The ends lost 4 bases at V and 0 bases at J; junction bases unmatched: 7. In DNA, the CDR3 is TGTGCCAGCAGCCGCCTGACAGGGGGTTCTAACTATGGCTACACCTTC. It translates to CASSRLTGGSNYGYTF.